These 8 T cell receptor beta chains came from one sample sequenced in a study of sequential checkpoint blockade in melanoma. Noted treatment: randomized to nivolumab then ipilimumab (arm A) or the reverse (arm B). The protocol was immunoSEQ multiplex PCR, while the TCRdb copy is restricted to in-frame clones and leaves out a portion. The sample includes about 13,000 clones, roughly a quarter of them seen just once. The sequencing here drew on tumor tissue (inferred from file names), taken from a patient given nivolumab and ipilimumab in sequence. These receptors were taken from a human donor with melanoma.

This clone is deemed medium-sized. V is TRBV11-3 and J is TRBJ2-7; D is perhaps TRBD2 (6 bases). Trimming removed 0 bases at V and 6 bases at J, with 12 bases between. Germline-derived CDR1 and CDR2 are SGHNT and YENEEA. This CDR3 has 14 amino acids. Written as DNA, the CDR3 is TGTGCCAGCAGCTTAGAGGGACTCCGAAGCGAGCAGTACTTC. Translated: CASSLEGLRSEQYF.

The rearrangement joins TRBV6-7 to TRBJ2-7; TRBD1 or TRBD2 may be the D gene (5 bases each). TRBV6-7 is classed as an ORF, of uncertain function. Trimming stripped 0 bases from V and 0 bases from J, with 18 bases between. The CDR3 loop spans 18 amino acids. Here the CDR3 DNA reads TGTGCCAGCAGTTACTCGGTTGGTTGGGGGATCTACTCCTACGAGCAGTACTTC. Protein: CASSYSVGWGIYSYEQYF.

The chain uses TRBV19 and TRBJ2-3; D might be TRBD2 (5 bases). Trimming removed 1 base at V and 5 bases at J, with 10 bases between. The CDR3 extends over 14 amino acids. The germline V gene has CDR1 LNHDA and CDR2 SQIVND (reference sequence). The DNA of the CDR3 is TGTGCCAGTAGTATAGGGGGAGACCAAGATACGCAGTATTTT. Protein product: CASSIGGDQDTQYF.

This clone was seen ten or more times. V usage is TRBV6-8 and J usage is TRBJ1-2; D uncertain. V dropped 4 bases and J dropped 5 bases, with 11 bases sitting between them. The CDR3 has 13 residues. CDR1 is MNHGY, CDR2 SAAAGT, per germline. The CDR3 nucleotides read TGTGCCAGCAGTTCCCCGGACGGTTATGGCTACACCTTC. Translated: CASSSPDGYGYTF.

The chain recombines TRBV28 with TRBJ2-5, with D possibly being TRBD2 (7 bases). The V end lost 2 bases, the J end lost 4 bases, and 17 bases lay between the germline ends. CDR1 and CDR2 (germline): MDHEN, SYDVKM. This CDR3 contains 16 residues. The CDR3 DNA follows: TGTGCCAGCAGTTTAGCGGGGAGGGGGAGGCGAGAGACCCAGTACTTC. It translates to CASSLAGRGRRETQYF.

The sample holds one count of this clone. J is TRBJ2-1 and V is TRBV5-1; TRBD2 aligns across 9 bases. The V gene's germline CDR1 is SGHRS and CDR2 YFSETQ. CDR3 length: 15 amino acids. The V and J ends lost 4 bases and 4 bases, in that order; junction bases with no gene match: 6. The DNA for the CDR3 is TGCGCCAGCAGCCCCTTAGCGGGAGATTACAATGAGCAGTTCTTC. This gives the protein CASSPLAGDYNEQFF.

This clone has at least ten counts. This chain connects TRBV7-2 to TRBJ2-5; D tentatively fits TRBD1 or TRBD2 (6 bases each). The CDR3 length is 13 residues. V was cut by 5 bases and J by 2 bases, with 9 bases left in between. The germline V gene encodes CDR1 SGHTA and CDR2 FQGNSA. Here the CDR3 reads CASSQGGQETQYF. The CDR3 DNA sequence: TGTGCCAGCAGCCAAGGGGGGCAAGAGACCCAGTACTTC.

In its sample, this clone was seen many times. The chain has TRBV11-3 and TRBJ1-1; the D is unclear. Germline V lookup: CDR1 SGHNT, CDR2 YENEEA. V lost 3 bases, J lost 0 bases, and 11 bases lay in between. CDR3 size: 15 residues. CDR3 loop: CASSLVGGMNTEAFF. DNA for the CDR3: TGTGCCAGCAGCTTGGTTGGAGGAATGAACACTGAAGCTTTCTTT.